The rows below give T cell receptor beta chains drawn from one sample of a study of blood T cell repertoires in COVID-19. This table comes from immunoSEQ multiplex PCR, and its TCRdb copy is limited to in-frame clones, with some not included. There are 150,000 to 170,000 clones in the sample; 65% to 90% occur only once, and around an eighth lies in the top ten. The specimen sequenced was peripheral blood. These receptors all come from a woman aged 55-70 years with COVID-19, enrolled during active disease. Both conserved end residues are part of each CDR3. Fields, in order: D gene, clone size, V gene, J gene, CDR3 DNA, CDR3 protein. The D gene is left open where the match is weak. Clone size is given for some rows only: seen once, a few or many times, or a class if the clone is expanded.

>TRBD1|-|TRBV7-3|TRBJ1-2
TGTGCCAGCAGCCCGGCGGCGACAGGGGGGTACACCTTC
CASSPAATGGYTF
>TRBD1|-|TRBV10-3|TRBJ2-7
TGTGCCATCAGTGATACAGGGGTCTACGAGCAGTACTTC
CAISDTGVYEQYF
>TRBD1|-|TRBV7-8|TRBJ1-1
TGTGCCAGCAGCTCCACTTCCGGGACAGGCAACACTGAAGCTTTCTTT
CASSSTSGTGNTEAFF
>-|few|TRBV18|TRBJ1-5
TGTGCCAGCTCACCCGCAGGGGACAATCAGCCCCAGCATTTT
CASSPAGDNQPQHF
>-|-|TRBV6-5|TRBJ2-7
TGTGCCAGCAGCGTCGGTAGGGGGGGAGTCTACGAGCAGTACTTC
CASSVGRGGVYEQYF
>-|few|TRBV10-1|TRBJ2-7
TGCGCCAGCAGTGAGGCGGCAAACGGCGAGCAGTACTTC
CASSEAANGEQYF
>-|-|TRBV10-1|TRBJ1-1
TGCGCCAGCAGTGAGTCGCGACAGAGAAACACTGAAGCTTTCTTT
CASSESRQRNTEAFF
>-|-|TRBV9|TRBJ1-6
TGTGCCAGCAGCGCGGATGGGAGCTCCTATAATTCACCCCTCCACTTT
CASSADGSSYNSPLHF
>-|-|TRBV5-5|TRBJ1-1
TGTGCCAGCAGGCACACAGGGAAGAACACTGAAGCTTTCTTT
CASRHTGKNTEAFF
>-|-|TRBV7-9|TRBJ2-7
TGTGCCAGCAGCCGGACAGATTACGAGCAGTACTTC
CASSRTDYEQYF
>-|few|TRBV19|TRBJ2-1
TGTGCCAGTAGTATAGGGGGCAGGGCTCGTTACAATGAGCAGTTCTTC
CASSIGGRARYNEQFF
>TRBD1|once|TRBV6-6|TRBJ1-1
TGTGCCAGCGCCTCCTCGGACAGGGCAACGGAAGCTTTCTTT
CASASSDRATEAFF
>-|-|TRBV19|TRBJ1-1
TGTGCCACAGGGAGGGGGATCCCTGAAGCTTTCTTT
CATGRGIPEAFF
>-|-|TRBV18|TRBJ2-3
TGTGCCAGCTCACCAGGAGGAGATACGCAGTATTTT
CASSPGGDTQYF
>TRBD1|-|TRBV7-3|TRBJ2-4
TGTGCCAGCAGCTCCGGACAGGGGAACATTCAGTACTTC
CASSSGQGNIQYF
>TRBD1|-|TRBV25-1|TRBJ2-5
TGTGCCAGCAGGGGGACAGGGAGCATCGGAGAGACCCAGTACTTC
CASRGTGSIGETQYF
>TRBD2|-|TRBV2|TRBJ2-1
TGTGCCAGCAGCTTCACTAGCGGGGGGGCCCGTGAGCAGTTCTTC
CASSFTSGGAREQFF